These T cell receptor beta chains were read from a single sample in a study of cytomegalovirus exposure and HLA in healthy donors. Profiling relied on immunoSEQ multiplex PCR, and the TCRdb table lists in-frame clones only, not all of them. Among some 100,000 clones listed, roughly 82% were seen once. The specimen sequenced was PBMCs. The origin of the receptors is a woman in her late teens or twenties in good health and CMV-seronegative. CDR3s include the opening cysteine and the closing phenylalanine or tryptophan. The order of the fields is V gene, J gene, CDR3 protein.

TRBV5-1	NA	CASSLDTSFSYEQYF
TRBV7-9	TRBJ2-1	CASRLLAGSNNEQFF
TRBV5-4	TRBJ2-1	CASSPRTGAVNEQFF
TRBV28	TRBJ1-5	CASSPYPGTGKKSQPQHF
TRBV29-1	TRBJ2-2	CSVGSLEGELFF
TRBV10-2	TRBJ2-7	CASSPDSYEQYF
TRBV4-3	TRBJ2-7	CASSRSRDRVSYEQYF
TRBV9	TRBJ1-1	CASSVSVGPEDTEAFF
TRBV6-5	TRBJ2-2	CASSYSSMNTGELFF
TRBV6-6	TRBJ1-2	CASSYGQFYGYTF
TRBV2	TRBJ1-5	CASSEGQVQPQHF
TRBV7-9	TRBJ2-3	CASSYTGGRADTQYF
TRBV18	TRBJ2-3	CASSLAVDTDTQYF
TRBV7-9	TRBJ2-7	CSSSLLSQAEQYF
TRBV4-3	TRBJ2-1	CASSPGSDGGSRSGEQFF
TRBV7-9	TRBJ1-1	CASSLGAGLLNTEAFF
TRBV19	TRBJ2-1	CASSKSLAGGFYNEQFF